In its sample, the clone carrying this T cell receptor (beta chain) was seen once. Its antigen is still unknown. Broader study findings: Tumor Treg TCRs overlapped most with tumor naive CD4+ cells. The TCR gene usage of tumor memory CD4+ T cells clustered together with blood and lymph node memory CD4+ cells and with lymph node naive CD4+ cells. The larger-cohort validation was restricted to a single TCR beta V-J rearrangement rather than whole repertoires.

After constant-region reverse-primer amplification, full-length variable regions underwent semi-nested PCR with Nested Universal Primer A. In TCRdb, the 5' RACE reads were re-called with MiXCR into one record per CDR3 protein. Of 46,000 or so distinct CDR3 sequences listed, roughly 22% are singletons. The germline gives CDR1 SGHAT, CDR2 FQNNGV. Between the trimmed V and J ends, which lost 9 bases and 3 bases, there was a span of 5 bases. The CDR3 runs to 11 residues. The sorted Tregs were CD4+CD25+CD127-/low cells. The sequence derives from a female donor with breast cancer. The chain recombines TRBV11-2 with TRBJ2-2; D gene unclear. The sample taken for sequencing was Tregs sorted from a lymph node. For the CDR3, the DNA is TGTGCCAGTCGTTACACCGGGGAGCTGTTTTTT. Translated, it gives CASRYTGELFF.